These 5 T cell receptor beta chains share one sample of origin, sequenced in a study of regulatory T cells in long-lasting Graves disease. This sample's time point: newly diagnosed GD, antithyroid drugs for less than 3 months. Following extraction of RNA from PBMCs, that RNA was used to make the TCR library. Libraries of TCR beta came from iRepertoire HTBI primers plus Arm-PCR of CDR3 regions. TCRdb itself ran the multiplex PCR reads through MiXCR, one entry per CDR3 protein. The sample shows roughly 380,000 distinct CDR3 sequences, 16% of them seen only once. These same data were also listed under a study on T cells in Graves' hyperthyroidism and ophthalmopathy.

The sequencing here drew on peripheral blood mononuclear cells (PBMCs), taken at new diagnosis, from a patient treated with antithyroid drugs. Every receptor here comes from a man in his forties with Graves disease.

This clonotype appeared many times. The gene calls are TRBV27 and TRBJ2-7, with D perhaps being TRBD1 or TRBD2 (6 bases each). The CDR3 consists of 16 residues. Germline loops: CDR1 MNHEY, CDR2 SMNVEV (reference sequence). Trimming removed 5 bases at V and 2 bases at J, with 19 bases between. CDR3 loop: CASSPHFGGVTYEQYF. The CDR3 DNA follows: TGTGCCAGCAGTCCCCACTTCGGGGGCGTAACCTACGAGCAGTACTTC.

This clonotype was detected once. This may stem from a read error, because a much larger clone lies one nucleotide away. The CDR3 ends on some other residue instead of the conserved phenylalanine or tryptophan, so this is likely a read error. The CDR3 nucleotides are TGTGCCTGGAGCGCCTGGGAGACCCAGTACCTC. This gives the protein CAWSAWETQYL. This rearrangement joins TRBV30 to TRBJ2-5; D unclear. Germline loops: CDR1 GTSNPN, CDR2 SVGIG (reference sequence). The CDR3 sequence is 11 residues long. V was pared by 3 bases and J by 5 bases, with 7 bases between.

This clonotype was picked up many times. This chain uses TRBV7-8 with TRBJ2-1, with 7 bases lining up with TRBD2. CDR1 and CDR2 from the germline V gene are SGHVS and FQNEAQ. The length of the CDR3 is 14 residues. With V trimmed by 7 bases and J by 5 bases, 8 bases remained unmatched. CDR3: CASNKRGTNNEQFF. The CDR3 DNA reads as TGTGCCAGCAATAAGCGGGGTACAAACAATGAGCAGTTCTTC.

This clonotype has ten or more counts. In DNA form, the CDR3 reads TGCAGTGCTAGATATGTGCCGAACACTGAAGCTTTCTTT. This encodes CSARYVPNTEAFF. This rearrangement joins TRBV20-1 to TRBJ1-1; no reliable D call. V lost 2 bases, J lost 1 base, and 8 bases lay in between. The CDR3 has 13 residues. CDR1 and CDR2 (germline): DFQATT, SNEGSKA (reference sequence).

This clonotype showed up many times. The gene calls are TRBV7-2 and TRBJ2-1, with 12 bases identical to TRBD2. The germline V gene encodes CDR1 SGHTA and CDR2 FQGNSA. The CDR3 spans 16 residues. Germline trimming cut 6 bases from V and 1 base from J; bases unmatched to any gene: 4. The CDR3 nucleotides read TGTGCCAGCAGGCCGACTAGCGGGGGATCCTACAATGAGCAGTTCTTC. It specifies CASRPTSGGSYNEQFF.